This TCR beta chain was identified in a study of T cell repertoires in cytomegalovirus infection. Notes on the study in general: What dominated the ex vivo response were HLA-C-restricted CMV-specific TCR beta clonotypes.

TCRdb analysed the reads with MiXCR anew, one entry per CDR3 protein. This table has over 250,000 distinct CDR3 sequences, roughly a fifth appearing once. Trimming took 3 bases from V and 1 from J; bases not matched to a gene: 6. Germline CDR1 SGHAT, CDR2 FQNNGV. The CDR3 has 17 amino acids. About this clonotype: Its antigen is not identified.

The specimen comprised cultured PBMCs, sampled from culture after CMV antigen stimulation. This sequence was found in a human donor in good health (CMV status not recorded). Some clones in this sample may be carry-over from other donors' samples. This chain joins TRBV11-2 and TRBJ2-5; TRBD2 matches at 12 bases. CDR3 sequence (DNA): TGTGCCAGCAGCTTGCAACTAGCGGGAGGAAGCCAAGAGACCCAGTACTTC. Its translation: CASSLQLAGGSQETQYF. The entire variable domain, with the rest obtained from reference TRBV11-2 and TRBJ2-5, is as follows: EAGVAQSPRYKIIEKRQSVAFWCNPISGHATLYWYQQILGQGPKLLIQFQNNGVVDDSQLPKDRFSAERLKGVDSTLKIQPAKLEDSAVYLCASSLQLAGGSQETQYFGPGTRLLVL.